This TCR beta chain derives from a study of T cell responses to AZD1222 COVID-19 vaccine. Study conclusions and caveats: In all cases, repertoires were sampled only after the peak T cell response. Reportedly, nearly half the spike-specific TCRs target unmutated variant regions. Increases in Spike-specific TCR breadth and depth were seen after two AZD1222 doses.

On this clone itself: The antigen is unknown.

Both about-4-week and about-12-week second-dose recipients were combined. V was pared by 4 bases and J by 7 bases, with 10 bases between. Germline CDR1 reads LNHDA; CDR2 reads SQIVND (reference sequence). The CDR3 extends over 12 amino acids. Profiled with immunoSEQ multiplex PCR; TCRdb holds only in-frame clones, not every one. The sample consists of under 140,000 clones, 94% of them appearing once. The TCR comes from an adult who received the AZD1222 COVID-19 vaccine. The source was peripheral blood, collected 28 days after the second AZD1222 dose. The chain is built from TRBV19 and TRBJ1-2; D uncertain. CDR3 sequence (DNA): TGTGCCAGTAGTAACCAAGGCTCTGGCTACACCTTC. Protein sequence: CASSNQGSGYTF.